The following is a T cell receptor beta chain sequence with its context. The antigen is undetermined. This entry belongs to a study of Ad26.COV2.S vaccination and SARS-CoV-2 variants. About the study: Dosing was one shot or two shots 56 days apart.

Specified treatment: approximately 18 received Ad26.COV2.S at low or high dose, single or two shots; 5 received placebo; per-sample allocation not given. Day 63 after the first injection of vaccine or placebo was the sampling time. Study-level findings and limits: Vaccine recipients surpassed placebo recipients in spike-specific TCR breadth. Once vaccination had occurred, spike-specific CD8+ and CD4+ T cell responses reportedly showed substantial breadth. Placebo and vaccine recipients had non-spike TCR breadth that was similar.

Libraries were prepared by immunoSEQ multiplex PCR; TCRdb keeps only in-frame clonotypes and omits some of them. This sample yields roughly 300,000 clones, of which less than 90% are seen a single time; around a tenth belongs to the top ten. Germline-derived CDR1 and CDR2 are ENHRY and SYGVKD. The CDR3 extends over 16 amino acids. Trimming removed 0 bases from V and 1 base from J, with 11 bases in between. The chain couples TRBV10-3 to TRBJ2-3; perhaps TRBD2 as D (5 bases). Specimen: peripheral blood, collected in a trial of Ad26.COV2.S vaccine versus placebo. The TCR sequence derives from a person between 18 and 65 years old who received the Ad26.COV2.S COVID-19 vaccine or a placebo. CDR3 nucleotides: TGTGCCATCAGTGAGTCCCCCGCCGGGGGCACAGATACGCAGTATTTT. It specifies CAISESPAGGTDTQYF.